The 20 T cell receptor beta chains in this list originate from one sample, sequenced in a study of radiotherapy plus CTLA-4 blockade in lung cancer listed by TCRdb under 2018. The library relied on the immunoSEQ multiplex PCR assay. TCRdb took over this immuneACCESS table, retaining in-frame rearrangements with V and J assigned. Such tables are incomplete; in checked studies, under half of the missing clones stem from an unresolved V gene, and the remainder is unexplained. This sample has about 110,000 clones in its table, and over 65% of those were observed once. 3% to 4% of the sample comes from the top ten. The specimen was peripheral blood, collected from a patient treated with radiotherapy plus ipilimumab. These receptors all stem from a human donor with non-small cell lung cancer that progressed on radiotherapy plus ipilimumab. Some clones in this sample may be carry-over from other donors' samples.

The chain carries TRBV5-4 and TRBJ2-3; 9 bases align to TRBD2. The junction had 11 bases not matched to a gene; V was cut back by 4 bases and J by 2 bases. Germline assignment: CDR1 SGHNT and CDR2 YYREEE (reference sequence). The CDR3 covers 17 residues. The CDR3 region is CASSTVSGGPPTDTQYF. The CDR3 DNA reads as TGTGCCAGCAGCACCGTTAGCGGGGGCCCACCCACAGATACGCAGTATTTT.

The chain is built from TRBV6-5 and TRBJ2-5; 7 nucleotides line up with TRBD2. Germline V gives CDR1 MNHEY, CDR2 SVGAGI. V shed 2 bases, J shed 5 bases, and the junction held 8 bases outside the gene matches. The CDR3 has 15 amino acids. The DNA for the CDR3 is TGTGCCAGCAGTTACGGGACGGGGGGTTGGGAGACCCAGTACTTC. The encoded protein is CASSYGTGGWETQYF.

The V gene is TRBV5-1, the J gene TRBJ1-2; weak D call: TRBD1 (6 bases). Per the germline V gene, CDR1 is SGHRS and CDR2 is YFSETQ. The CDR3 is 14 residues long. V was clipped by 4 bases and J by 6 bases, with 16 bases between them. CDR3 nucleotides: TGCGCCAGCAGCCCGGGGGCGCGGTTGAATGGCTACACCTTC. It is translated as CASSPGARLNGYTF. Filled out from reference TRBV5-1 and TRBJ1-2, the complete variable domain reads KAGVTQTPRYLIKTRGQQVTLSCSPISGHRSVSWYQQTPGQGLQFLFEYFSETQRNKGNFPGRFSGRQFSNSRSEMNVSTLELGDSALYLCASSPGARLNGYTFGSGTRLTVV.

The rearrangement joins TRBV11-2 to TRBJ2-3, with 9 positions matching TRBD1. CDR3 length: 17 residues. Germline V gene lookup returns CDR1 SGHAT and CDR2 FQNNGV. Trimming at V came to 5 bases and at J to 2 bases, leaving 11 bases not matched to a gene. The CDR3 reads CASSPVEGTGITDTQYF. The CDR3 nucleotides read TGTGCCAGCAGCCCTGTTGAGGGGACAGGGATCACAGATACGCAGTATTTT.

The chain combines TRBV5-4 with TRBJ2-1, with 13 bases matching TRBD2. Germline V gene sequence: CDR1 SGHNT, CDR2 YYREEE (reference sequence). The J segment lost 8 bases and the V segment lost 2 bases, leaving 1 base of the junction unmatched. This CDR3 is built from 14 residues. The CDR3 DNA sequence: TGTGCCAGCAGCTTCGGGACTAGCGGGGATGAGCAGTTCTTC. As protein: CASSFGTSGDEQFF.

CDR3 residues: CASSQDPGPLIEPLHF. The CDR3 nucleotides read TGTGCCAGCAGCCAAGACCCGGGCCCCCTAATAGAACCCCTCCACTTT. The V and J genes are TRBV4-2 and TRBJ1-6; D is ambiguous. CDR1 LGHNA and CDR2 YNFKEQ come from the germline V gene. This CDR3 is built from 16 residues. V was shortened by 0 bases and J by 12 bases, with 18 bases between the two germline ends.

In this sample, this clone turned up a few times. The V gene is TRBV19, the J gene TRBJ2-1, with 8 bases that match TRBD1. The CDR3 spans 14 residues. Germline CDR1 is LNHDA and CDR2 is SQIVND (reference sequence). After removal of 4 bases from V and 4 bases from J, the junction contained 3 bases not matched to a gene. The CDR3 protein is CASSTDRGYNEQFF. The CDR3 region has the DNA TGTGCCAGTAGTACTGACAGGGGATACAATGAGCAGTTCTTC.

V is TRBV19 and J is TRBJ1-1; TRBD1 is a possible D gene (5 bases). Germline-derived CDR1 and CDR2 are LNHDA and SQIVND (reference sequence). V was cut by 4 bases and J by 6 bases, with 18 bases left in between. The CDR3 has 15 residues. This CDR3 reads CASSRLGVSPPEAFF. In DNA form, the CDR3 reads TGTGCCAGTAGTAGATTGGGGGTCTCCCCCCCTGAAGCTTTCTTT.

This rearrangement joins TRBV4-1 to TRBJ2-5; D possibly corresponds to TRBD1 (5 bases). The CDR3 consists of 16 residues. In germline, CDR1 is MGHRA, CDR2 YSYEKL. V lost 0 bases to trimming and J lost 5 bases, with 16 bases between them. The CDR3 DNA is TGCGCCAGCAGCCAAGAAGGGGCCCCTCTGGGTGAGACCCAGTACTTC. Translating it yields CASSQEGAPLGETQYF.

The chain joins TRBV11-2 to TRBJ1-4, with unresolved D. The CDR3 runs to 15 residues. Germline V gene lookup returns CDR1 SGHAT and CDR2 FQNNGV. The V gene lost 2 bases and the J gene lost 7 bases, with 14 bases spanning the gap. DNA for the CDR3: TGTGCCAGCAGCTTAAGTGTGGGATATGGTGAAAAACTGTTTTTT. Protein: CASSLSVGYGEKLFF.

The genes are TRBV11-2 and TRBJ2-1, with 11 bases that match TRBD2. Unmatched junction bases numbered 0, after V lost 5 bases and J lost 6 bases. The germline gives CDR1 SGHAT, CDR2 FQNNGV. The CDR3 contains 13 residues. In nucleotides, the CDR3 is TGTGCCAGCAGCACTAGCGGGGGCAATGAGCAGTTCTTC. Its protein is CASSTSGGNEQFF.

The genes are TRBV2 and TRBJ1-2; TRBD1 matches at 8 bases. The J segment lost 8 bases and the V segment lost 1 base, leaving 9 bases of the junction unmatched. The germline CDR1 and CDR2 sequences are SNHLY and FYNNEI. The CDR3 extends over 15 amino acids. The CDR3 protein is CASSEGHRGDGGYTF. The CDR3 DNA follows: TGTGCCAGCAGTGAAGGGCACAGGGGGGACGGAGGCTACACCTTC.

V usage is TRBV6-1 and J usage is TRBJ1-2; TRBD1 agrees at 8 bases. Germline CDR1 and CDR2: MNHNS and SASEGT. CDR3 size: 14 residues. V dropped 4 bases and J dropped 8; count of bases not matched to a gene: 9. DNA of the CDR3: TGTGCCAGCAGTGTAACAGGGGGTTTGGGAGGCTACACCTTC. It encodes CASSVTGGLGGYTF.

The V call is TRBV19, the J call TRBJ1-1; D is possibly TRBD1 (6 bases). The CDR3 covers 15 residues. Germline values: CDR1 LNHDA, CDR2 SQIVND (reference sequence). The V gene lost 6 bases and the J gene lost 5 bases, with 19 bases spanning the gap. This chain's CDR3 is CASRKGRGKGTEAFF. The DNA for the CDR3 is TGTGCCAGTAGGAAAGGGAGGGGGAAGGGTACTGAAGCTTTCTTT.

This clone was seen a handful of times. The chain joins TRBV4-2 to TRBJ1-4, with TRBD1 as a possible D gene (6 bases). Germline CDR1 LGHNA, CDR2 YNFKEQ. V lost 4 bases, J lost 1 base, and 10 bases lay in between. The CDR3 totals 15 residues. CDR3 in DNA: TGTGCCAGCAGCCCGAAGACAGGAACTAATGAAAAACTGTTTTTT. Translated: CASSPKTGTNEKLFF.

This chain joins TRBV7-2 and TRBJ1-2; 9 bases line up with TRBD1. The J segment lost 3 bases and the V segment lost 5 bases, leaving 13 bases of the junction unmatched. The CDR3 contains 17 residues. The germline CDR1 and CDR2 sequences are SGHTA and FQGNSA. The CDR3 loop is CASSLTGTGPWDYGYTF. Written as DNA, the CDR3 is TGTGCCAGCAGCCTCACCGGGACAGGGCCCTGGGACTATGGCTACACCTTC.

The chain links TRBV7-9 to TRBJ2-2; possible D gene TRBD2, 5 bases. Germline V CDR1 and CDR2: SEHNR, FQNEAQ (reference sequence). The CDR3 runs 13 residues. Deletions cut 5 bases from V and 6 bases from J, with 10 bases between. This CDR3 is CASSQDWAGELFF. The CDR3 nucleotides are TGTGCCAGCAGCCAGGACTGGGCCGGGGAGCTGTTTTTT.

CDR3 amino acids: CASSFKNIAGGPYEQYF. The CDR3 DNA sequence: TGTGCCAGCAGCTTCAAAAACATAGCGGGGGGCCCCTACGAGCAGTACTTC. The rearrangement links TRBV7-3 to TRBJ2-7; TRBD2 agrees at 10 bases. The CDR3 covers 17 residues. After removal of 3 bases from V and 2 bases from J, the junction contained 10 bases not matched to a gene. Germline V gene data show CDR1 as SGHTA and CDR2 as FQGTGA.

This chain's CDR3 is CASSVVPGEGTEAFF. CDR3 in DNA: TGTGCCAGCAGCGTAGTCCCCGGGGAAGGCACTGAAGCTTTCTTT. The chain recombines TRBV9 with TRBJ1-1; D ambiguous. Trimming removed 0 bases from V and 4 bases from J, with 13 bases in between. CDR3 length: 15 residues. Germline V gives CDR1 SGDLS, CDR2 YYNGEE.

This chain links TRBV4-3 with TRBJ2-3, with D possibly being TRBD2 (6 bases). V was pared by 3 bases and J by 6 bases, with 16 bases between. The germline gives CDR1 LGHNA, CDR2 YSLEER. The CDR3 consists of 15 residues. The CDR3 spells CASSHNGPGDDTQYF. The CDR3 nucleotides are TGCGCCAGCAGCCACAATGGCCCGGGAGATGATACGCAGTATTTT.